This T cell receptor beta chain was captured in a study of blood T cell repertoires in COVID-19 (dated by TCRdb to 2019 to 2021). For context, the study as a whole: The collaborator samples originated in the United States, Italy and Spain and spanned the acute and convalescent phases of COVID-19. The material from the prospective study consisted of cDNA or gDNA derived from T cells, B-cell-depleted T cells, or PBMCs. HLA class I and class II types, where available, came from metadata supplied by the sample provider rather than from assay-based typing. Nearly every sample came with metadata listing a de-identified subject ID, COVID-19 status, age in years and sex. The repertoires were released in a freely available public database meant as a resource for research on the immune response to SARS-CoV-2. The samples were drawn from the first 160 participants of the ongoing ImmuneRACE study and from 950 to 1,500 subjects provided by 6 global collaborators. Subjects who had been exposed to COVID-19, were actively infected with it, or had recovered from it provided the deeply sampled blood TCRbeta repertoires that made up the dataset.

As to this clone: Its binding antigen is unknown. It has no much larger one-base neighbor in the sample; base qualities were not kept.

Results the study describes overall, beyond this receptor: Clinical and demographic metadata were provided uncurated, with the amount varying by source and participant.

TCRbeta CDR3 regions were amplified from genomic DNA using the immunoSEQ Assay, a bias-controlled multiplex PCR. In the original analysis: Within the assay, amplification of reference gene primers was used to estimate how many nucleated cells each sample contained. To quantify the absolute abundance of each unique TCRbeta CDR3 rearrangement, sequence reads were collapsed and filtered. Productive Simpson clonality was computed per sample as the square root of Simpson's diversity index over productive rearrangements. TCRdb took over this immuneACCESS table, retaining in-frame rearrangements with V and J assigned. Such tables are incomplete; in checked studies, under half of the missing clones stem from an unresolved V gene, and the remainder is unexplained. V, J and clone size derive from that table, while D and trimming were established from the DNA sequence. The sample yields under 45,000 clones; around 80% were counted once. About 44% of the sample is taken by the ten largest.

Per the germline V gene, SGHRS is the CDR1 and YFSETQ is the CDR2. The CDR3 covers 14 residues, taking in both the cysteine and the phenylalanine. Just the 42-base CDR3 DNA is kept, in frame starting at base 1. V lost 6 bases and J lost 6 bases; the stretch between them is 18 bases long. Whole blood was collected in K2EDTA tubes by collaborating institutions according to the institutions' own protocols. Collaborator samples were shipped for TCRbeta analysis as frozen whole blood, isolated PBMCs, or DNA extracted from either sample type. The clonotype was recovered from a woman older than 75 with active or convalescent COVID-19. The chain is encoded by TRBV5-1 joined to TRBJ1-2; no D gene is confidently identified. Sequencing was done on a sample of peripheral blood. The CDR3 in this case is CASNSGRELNGYTF. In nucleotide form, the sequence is TGCGCCAGCAACTCCGGGAGGGAGCTAAATGGCTACACCTTC.